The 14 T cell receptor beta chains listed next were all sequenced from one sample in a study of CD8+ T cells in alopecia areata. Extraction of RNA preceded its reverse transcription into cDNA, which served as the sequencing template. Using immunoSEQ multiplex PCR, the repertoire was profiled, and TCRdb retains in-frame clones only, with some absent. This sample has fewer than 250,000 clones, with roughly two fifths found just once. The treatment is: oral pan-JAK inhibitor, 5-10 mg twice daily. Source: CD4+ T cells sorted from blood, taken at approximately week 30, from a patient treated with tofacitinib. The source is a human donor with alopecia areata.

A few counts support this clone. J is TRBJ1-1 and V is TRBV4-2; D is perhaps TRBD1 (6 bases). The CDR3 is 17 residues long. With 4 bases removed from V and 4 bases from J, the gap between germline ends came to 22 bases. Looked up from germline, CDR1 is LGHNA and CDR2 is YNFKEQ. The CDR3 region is CASSLYGTPGSGTEAFF. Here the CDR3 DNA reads TGTGCCAGCAGCCTTTACGGGACACCTGGGAGCGGCACTGAAGCTTTCTTT.

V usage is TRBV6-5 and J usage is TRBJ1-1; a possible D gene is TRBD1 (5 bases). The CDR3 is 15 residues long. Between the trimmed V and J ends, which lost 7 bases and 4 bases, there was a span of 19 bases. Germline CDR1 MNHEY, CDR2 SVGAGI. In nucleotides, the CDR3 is TGTGCCAGCAACACTCTGACCCCCAGGGCCACTGAAGCTTTCTTT. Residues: CASNTLTPRATEAFF.

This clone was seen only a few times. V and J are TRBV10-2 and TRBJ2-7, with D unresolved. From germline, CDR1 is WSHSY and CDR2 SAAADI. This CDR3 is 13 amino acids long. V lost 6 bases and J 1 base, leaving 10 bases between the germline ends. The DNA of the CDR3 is TGCGCCAGCAGCGAAACGTCTTCCTACGAGCAGTACTTC. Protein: CASSETSSYEQYF.

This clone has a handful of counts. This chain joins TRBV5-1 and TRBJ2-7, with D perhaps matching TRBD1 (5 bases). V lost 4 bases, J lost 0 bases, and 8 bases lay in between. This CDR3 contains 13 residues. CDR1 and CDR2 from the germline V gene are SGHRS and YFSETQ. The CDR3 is CASSKGFSYEQYF. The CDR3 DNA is TGCGCCAGCAGCAAGGGGTTCTCCTACGAGCAGTACTTC.

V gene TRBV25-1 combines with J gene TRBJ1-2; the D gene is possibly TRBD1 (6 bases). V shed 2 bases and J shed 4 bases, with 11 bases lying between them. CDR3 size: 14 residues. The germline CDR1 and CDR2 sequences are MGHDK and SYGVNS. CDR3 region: CASSESTGPYGYTF. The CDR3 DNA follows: TGTGCCAGCAGTGAAAGTACAGGGCCCTATGGCTACACCTTC.

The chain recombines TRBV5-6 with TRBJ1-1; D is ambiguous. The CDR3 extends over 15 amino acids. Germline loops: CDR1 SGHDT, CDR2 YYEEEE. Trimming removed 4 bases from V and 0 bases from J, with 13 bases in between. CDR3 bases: TGTGCCAGCAGCCCACCGTGGGGTTTGAACACTGAAGCTTTCTTT. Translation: CASSPPWGLNTEAFF.

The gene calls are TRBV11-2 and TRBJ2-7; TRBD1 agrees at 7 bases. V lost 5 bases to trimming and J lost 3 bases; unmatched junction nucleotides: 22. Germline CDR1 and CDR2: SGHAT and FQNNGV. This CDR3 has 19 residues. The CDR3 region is CASSQPIPIRDSFLYEQYF. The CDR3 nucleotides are TGTGCCAGCAGCCAACCAATACCGATCCGGGACAGTTTCCTCTACGAGCAGTACTTC.

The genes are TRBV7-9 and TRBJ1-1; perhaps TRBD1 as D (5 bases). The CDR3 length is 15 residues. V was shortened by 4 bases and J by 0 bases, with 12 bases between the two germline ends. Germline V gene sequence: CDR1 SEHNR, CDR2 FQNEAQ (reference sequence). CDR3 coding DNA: TGTGCCAGCAGCTCAGGGTGGGCCATGAACACTGAAGCTTTCTTT. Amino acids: CASSSGWAMNTEAFF.

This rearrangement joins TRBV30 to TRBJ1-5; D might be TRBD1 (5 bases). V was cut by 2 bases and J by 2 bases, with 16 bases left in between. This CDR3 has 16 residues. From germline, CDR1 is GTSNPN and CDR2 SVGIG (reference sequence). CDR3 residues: CAWSPTGAGGNQPQHF. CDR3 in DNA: TGTGCCTGGAGTCCCACAGGCGCCGGGGGCAATCAGCCCCAGCATTTT.

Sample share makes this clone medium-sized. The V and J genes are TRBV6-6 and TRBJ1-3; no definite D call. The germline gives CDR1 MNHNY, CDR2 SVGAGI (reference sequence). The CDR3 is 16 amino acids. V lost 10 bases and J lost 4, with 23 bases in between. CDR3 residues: CATRTGRPRAGNTIYF. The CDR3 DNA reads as TGTGCCACCCGAACCGGACGGCCAAGGGCGGGAAACACCATATATTTT.

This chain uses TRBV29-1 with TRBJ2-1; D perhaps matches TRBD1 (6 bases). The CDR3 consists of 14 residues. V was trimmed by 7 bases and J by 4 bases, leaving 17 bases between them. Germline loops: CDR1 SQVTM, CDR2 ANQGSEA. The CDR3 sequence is CSAVADRRYNEQFF. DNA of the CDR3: TGCAGCGCCGTAGCCGACAGGAGATACAATGAGCAGTTCTTC.

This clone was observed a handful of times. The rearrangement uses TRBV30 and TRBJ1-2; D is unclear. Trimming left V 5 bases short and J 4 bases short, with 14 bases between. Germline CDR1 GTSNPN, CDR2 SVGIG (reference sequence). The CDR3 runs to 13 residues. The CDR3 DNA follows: TGTGCCTGGTTGGGGTCCGTTACCTATGGCTACACCTTC. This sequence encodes CAWLGSVTYGYTF.

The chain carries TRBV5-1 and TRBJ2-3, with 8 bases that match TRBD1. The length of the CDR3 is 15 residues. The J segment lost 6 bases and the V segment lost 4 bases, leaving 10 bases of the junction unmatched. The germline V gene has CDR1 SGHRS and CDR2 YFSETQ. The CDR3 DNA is TGCGCCAGCAGCCGGTCCGGACAGGGCGCCGATACGCAGTATTTT. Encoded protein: CASSRSGQGADTQYF.

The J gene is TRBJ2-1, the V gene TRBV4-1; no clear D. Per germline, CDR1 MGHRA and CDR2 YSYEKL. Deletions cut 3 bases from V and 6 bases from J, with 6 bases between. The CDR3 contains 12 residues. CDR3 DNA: TGCGCCAGCAGCCAGATTCCCAATGAGCAGTTCTTC. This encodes CASSQIPNEQFF.